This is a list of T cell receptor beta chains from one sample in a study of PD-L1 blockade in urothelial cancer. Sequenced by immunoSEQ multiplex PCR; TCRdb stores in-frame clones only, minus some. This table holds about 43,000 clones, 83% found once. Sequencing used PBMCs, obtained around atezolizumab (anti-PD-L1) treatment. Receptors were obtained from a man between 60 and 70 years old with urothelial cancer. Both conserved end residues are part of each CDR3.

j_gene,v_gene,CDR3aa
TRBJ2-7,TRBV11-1,CASQQGYEQYF
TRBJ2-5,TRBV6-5,CASSYSGAETQYF
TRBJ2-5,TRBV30,CAWSRGTGRERETQYF
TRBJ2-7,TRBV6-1,CASSEQGQSYEQYF
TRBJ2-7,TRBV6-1,CASSEPSGGPYEQYF
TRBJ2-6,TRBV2,CASSPGLAVPGANVLTF
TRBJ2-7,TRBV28,CASSRTSGGAKQYF
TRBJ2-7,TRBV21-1,CASIKRQTLSFTYEQYF
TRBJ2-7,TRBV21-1,CASSMTSGEYVQYF
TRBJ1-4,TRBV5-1,CASSAGTGWGEKLFF
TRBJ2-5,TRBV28,CASSSTPGGETQYF
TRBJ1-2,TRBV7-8,CASSKWTGGKSGYTF
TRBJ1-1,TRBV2,CASSASWGGRTEAFF